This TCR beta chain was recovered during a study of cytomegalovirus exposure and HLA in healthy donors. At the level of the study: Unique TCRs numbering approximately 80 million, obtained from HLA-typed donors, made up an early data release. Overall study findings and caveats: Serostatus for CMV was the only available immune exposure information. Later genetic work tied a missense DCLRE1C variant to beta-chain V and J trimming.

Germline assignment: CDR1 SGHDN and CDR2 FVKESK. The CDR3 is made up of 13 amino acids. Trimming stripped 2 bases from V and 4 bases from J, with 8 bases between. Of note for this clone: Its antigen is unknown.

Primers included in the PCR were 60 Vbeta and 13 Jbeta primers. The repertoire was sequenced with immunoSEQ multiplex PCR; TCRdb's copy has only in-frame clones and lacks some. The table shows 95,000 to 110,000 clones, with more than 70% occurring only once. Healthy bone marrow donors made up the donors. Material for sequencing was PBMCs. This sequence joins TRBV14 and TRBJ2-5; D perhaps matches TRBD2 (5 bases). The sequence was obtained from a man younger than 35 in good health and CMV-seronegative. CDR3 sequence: CASSQTLGETQYF. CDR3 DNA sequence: TGTGCCAGCAGCCAAACACTAGGAGAGACCCAGTACTTC.